This T cell receptor (beta chain) was identified in a study of shared clonotypes between healthy human individuals. Points from the study as a whole: Among the subsets, naive ones generally showed larger estimated richness than memory ones. Clonotypes that were shared across a handful of donors made up around 5% of naive CD4 clonotypes.

The donors were all Caucasian adults (living in Nashville, Tennessee). A remark on this clone: Its antigen is unknown.

Germline V gene sequence: CDR1 MNHNS, CDR2 SASEGT. V was clipped by 4 bases and J by 5 bases; unmatched bases: 4. The CDR3 is 16 residues long. Over several immunoSEQ plates, each subset's genomic DNA was distributed in even portions. Some clones are missing from TCRdb's copy, which holds only in-frame ones; the method was immunoSEQ multiplex PCR. Among a few million clones listed, approximately 96% were seen once. The sample comprised naive CD4+ T cells sorted from blood. As for subset: CD45RA+ positively selected. This TCR was sampled from a man aged 18 to 30 in good health. This sequence joins TRBV6-1 and TRBJ2-1; TRBD2 matches at 14 bases. DNA of the CDR3: TGTGCCAGCAGTGCCCGACTAGCGGGGGGGAACAATGAGCAGTTCTTC. It translates to CASSARLAGGNNEQFF.